These 14 T cell receptor beta chains came from one sample sequenced in a study of blood T cell repertoires in COVID-19 (dated by TCRdb to about 2020). Libraries came from the immunoSEQ multiplex PCR assay. TCRdb stores this immuneACCESS table with in-frame sequences only. Part of the clones is absent; in the studies checked, under half of the shortfall reflects unresolved V genes, and no reason is known for the rest. For this sample the table gives about 64,000 clones, of which over 65% were detected only once. The biggest ten clones account for 14% of the sample. Material for sequencing was peripheral blood. The receptors shown here come from a man aged 60 to 69 with COVID-19, enrolled during active disease.

This clone was detected a few times. The rearrangement links TRBV4-1 to TRBJ2-7; D is ambiguous. Germline V gives CDR1 MGHRA, CDR2 YSYEKL. CDR3 length equals 13 residues. With 0 bases removed from V and 5 bases from J, the gap between germline ends came to 8 bases. CDR3: CASSQEELDEQYF. For the CDR3, the DNA is TGCGCCAGCAGCCAAGAAGAGTTAGACGAGCAGTACTTC.

This chain joins TRBV5-4 and TRBJ2-7; TRBD2 agrees at 8 bases. V was clipped by 2 bases and J by 5 bases; unmatched bases: 3. The CDR3 spans 13 residues. Germline V CDR1 and CDR2: SGHNT, YYREEE (reference sequence). CDR3: CASSLAGAHEQYF. Written as DNA, the CDR3 is TGTGCCAGCAGCTTAGCGGGAGCCCACGAGCAGTACTTC.

The chain is built from TRBV6-6 and TRBJ1-6; the match to TRBD1 covers 9 bases. The CDR3 contains 13 residues. Per the germline V gene, CDR1 is MNHNY and CDR2 is SVGAGI (reference sequence). V dropped 5 bases and J dropped 9; count of bases not matched to a gene: 2. CDR3 sequence (DNA): TGTGCCAGCAGTACAGGGGGCGGTTCACCCCTCCACTTT. It encodes CASSTGGGSPLHF.

The chain has TRBV28 and TRBJ2-2, with 7 bases fitting TRBD1. Trimming cost V 6 bases and J 7 bases; bases outside gene matches: 8. The V gene's germline CDR1 is MDHEN and CDR2 SYDVKM. The CDR3 runs to 14 residues. The CDR3 bases are TGTGCCAGCAGCCGACAGGGCCAGGGCGGGGAGCTGTTTTTT. It encodes CASSRQGQGGELFF. The entire variable domain, with the rest obtained from reference TRBV28 and TRBJ2-2, is as follows: DVKVTQSSRYLVKRTGEKVFLECVQDMDHENMFWYRQDPGLGLRLIYFSYDVKMKEKGDIPEGYSVSREKKERFSLILESASTNQTSMYLCASSRQGQGGELFFGEGSRLTVL.

This chain links TRBV18 with TRBJ2-7, with a possible D match to TRBD2 (6 bases). Trimming pared 3 bases from V and 4 bases from J, leaving 13 bases between. The CDR3 has 14 residues. Germline V gene data show CDR1 as KGHSH and CDR2 as LQKENI. The CDR3 loop is CASSPGRRGYEQYF. CDR3 DNA: TGTGCCAGCTCACCCGGGAGAAGAGGTTACGAGCAGTACTTC.

The rearrangement uses TRBV28 and TRBJ2-5; 10 bases line up with TRBD2. Germline CDR1 and CDR2: MDHEN and SYDVKM. V dropped 7 bases and J dropped 5; count of bases not matched to a gene: 4. The CDR3 covers 13 residues. The CDR3 spells CASIAGGLETQYF. In DNA form, the CDR3 reads TGTGCCAGCATAGCGGGGGGTTTGGAGACCCAGTACTTC.

The rearrangement joins TRBV7-3 to TRBJ2-3; perhaps TRBD1 as D (6 bases). Trimming removed 4 bases from V and 1 base from J, with 15 bases in between. The CDR3 consists of 16 residues. Germline V gene lookup returns CDR1 SGHTA and CDR2 FQGTGA. CDR3 DNA sequence: TGTGCCAGCAGCTCCCTGGGGGCAGGGGGCACAGATACGCAGTATTTT. Translated, it gives CASSSLGAGGTDTQYF.

The chain has TRBV12-3 or TRBV12-4 and TRBJ1-2; D ambiguous. The CDR3 is 12 residues long. Trimming removed 4 bases at V and 2 bases at J, with 5 bases between. The CDR3 protein is CASSSENYGYTF. In DNA, the CDR3 is TGTGCCAGCAGTTCAGAAAACTATGGCTACACCTTC.

The chain couples TRBV28 to TRBJ1-4, with 8 bases that match TRBD1. CDR1 and CDR2 from the germline V gene are MDHEN and SYDVKM. The length of the CDR3 is 14 residues. Trimming cost V 5 bases and J 8 bases; bases outside gene matches: 7. The CDR3 here is CASSIGQGQEKLFF. The CDR3 DNA sequence: TGTGCCAGCAGTATAGGACAGGGACAAGAAAAACTGTTTTTT.

This clone came up once. The V call is TRBV7-9, the J call TRBJ2-2; 7 nucleotides match TRBD2. Germline CDR1 and CDR2: SEHNR and FQNEAQ (reference sequence). This CDR3 contains 16 residues. V was pared by 5 bases and J by 1 base, with 7 bases of the junction left unmatched. The CDR3 bases are TGTGCCAGCAGCCCCGGGGTAGCGGGGAACACCGGGGAGCTGTTTTTT. It translates to CASSPGVAGNTGELFF.

V is TRBV21-1 and J is TRBJ1-6; the table's D call, TRBD1, was not checked against the DNA. TRBV21-1 is given as a pseudogene. The CDR3 runs to 14 residues. The CDR3 sequence: CASSKGSDRDYLHF. The CDR3, as DNA: TGTGCCAGCAGCAAAGGATCGGACAGGGACTATCTCCACTTT.

The V gene is TRBV30, the J gene TRBJ2-2; D remains unclear. In germline, CDR1 is GTSNPN, CDR2 SVGIG (reference sequence). The CDR3 loop spans 14 amino acids. Trimming pared 1 base from V and 1 base from J, leaving 7 bases between. CDR3 coding DNA: TGTGCCTGGAGTGGAAACAAGAACACCGGGGAGCTGTTTTTT. Amino acid sequence: CAWSGNKNTGELFF.

V usage is TRBV30 and J usage is TRBJ2-7, with 7 bases aligning to TRBD2. Germline CDR1 is GTSNPN and CDR2 is SVGIG (reference sequence). V lost 2 bases to trimming and J lost 4 bases; unmatched junction nucleotides: 5. The CDR3 is made up of 13 amino acids. CDR3 nucleotides: TGTGCCTGGAGTAGCGGGATGAGGTACGAGCAGTACTTC. Protein product: CAWSSGMRYEQYF.

The gene calls are TRBV3-1 (or the pseudogene TRBV3-2) and TRBJ2-7, with a possible D match to TRBD2 (7 bases). V lost 2 bases to trimming and J lost 6 bases, with 14 bases between them. The CDR3 has 14 residues. CDR1 and CDR2 from the germline V gene are LGHDT and YNNKEL (reference sequence). CDR3: CASSQRGAGGEQYF. Written as DNA, the CDR3 is TGTGCCAGCAGCCAACGGGGGGCCGGGGGCGAGCAGTACTTC.